These 3 T cell receptor beta chains originate from one sample sequenced in a study of OX40 agonist ivuxolimab in advanced cancers. Clones were sequenced by immunoSEQ multiplex PCR, and TCRdb holds only the in-frame ones, with some missing. The table includes around 60,000 clones, roughly 77% detected once. The material was CD4+ or CD8+ T cells sorted from blood, obtained in a trial of the OX40 agonist ivuxolimab. The receptors stem from an adult with an advanced solid tumor such as melanoma, head and neck, liver or kidney cancer.

The chain uses TRBV5-6 and TRBJ2-5; no clear D gene. V gave up 3 bases and J gave up 0 bases, with 0 bases separating them. The germline CDR1 and CDR2 sequences are SGHDT and YYEEEE. This CDR3 spans 11 amino acids. CDR3 DNA sequence: TGTGCCAGCAGCTACCAAGAGACCCAGTACTTC. Protein sequence: CASSYQETQYF.

This rearrangement joins TRBV7-3 to TRBJ2-2; tentative D call: TRBD2 (5 bases). The CDR3 totals 13 residues. Germline assignment: CDR1 SGHTA and CDR2 FQGTGA. V was pared by 10 bases and J by 5 bases, with 14 bases between. This CDR3 reads CATRIGVTGELFF. The CDR3 DNA reads TGTGCCACCAGAATCGGGGTTACCGGGGAGCTGTTTTTT.

The V and J genes are TRBV14 and TRBJ2-3; D call uncertain. The germline CDR1 and CDR2 sequences are SGHDN and FVKESK. CDR3 length: 12 residues. Trimming removed 2 bases from V and 5 bases from J, with 5 bases in between. The CDR3, as DNA: TGTGCCAGCAGCCAAAACAGAGATACGCAGTATTTT. Its protein product is CASSQNRDTQYF.